This T cell receptor (beta chain) derives from a study of blood T cell repertoires in COVID-19. Study-level background: Samples taken during acute and convalescent COVID-19 were collected in the United States, Italy and Spain. PBMCs, B-cell-depleted T cells, or T cells provided the cDNA or gDNA that made up the material.

In the authors' methods: By means of reference gene primer amplification, nucleated cell counts were estimated. Sequenced by immunoSEQ multiplex PCR; TCRdb stores in-frame clones only, minus some. V and J calls and clone size are those listed in that table; D and trimming were worked out from the DNA. The table records 110,000 or so clones, around 74% of them present only once. The specimen sequenced was peripheral blood. The clonotype originates from a woman in her seventies with acute or convalescent COVID-19.

CDR3 sequence reads: CASSSVLGGQGNTEAFF. The CDR3 DNA reads TGTGCCAGCAGTTCAGTGTTAGGAGGACAGGGGAACACTGAAGCTTTCTTT. This chain links TRBV6-2 or TRBV6-3 with TRBJ1-1, with TRBD1 identical over 8 bases. The length of the CDR3 is 17 residues. Germline V gene sequence: CDR1 MNHEY, CDR2 SVGEGT. Germline trimming cut 4 bases from V and 1 base from J; bases unmatched to any gene: 11.